This T cell receptor beta chain originates from a study of cytomegalovirus exposure and HLA in healthy donors. Study at large: Researchers previously reported finding just under 120 million unique TCR beta sequences from 150 million to 200 million T cells. Study results and limitations: Evidence from a later analysis indicated that most CMV-associated TCR beta chains looked HLA-restricted. According to an earlier analysis, most TCR beta V segments yielded productive rearrangements about 90% or about 30% of the time. Links to common viral pathogens appeared, in a later analysis, for several of the most significant clusters.

V was shortened by 6 bases and J by 5 bases, with 7 bases between the two germline ends. CDR3 size: 12 residues. Per the germline V gene, CDR1 is MNHNS and CDR2 is SASEGT. PCR amplification relied on 60 Vbeta primers (plus 13 Jbeta primers). TCRdb keeps only in-frame clones here, not all; method: immunoSEQ multiplex PCR. Here the sample spans over 100,000 clones, 77% being singletons. Comments on this clone: Its target is not known.

The sequence was obtained from a male donor in good health and CMV-seropositive. The V call is TRBV6-1, the J call TRBJ2-2; D ambiguous. The sequenced material came from PBMCs. CDR3 coding DNA: TGTGCCAGCAGAGAAACTACCGGGGAGCTGTTTTTT. Translated, it gives CASRETTGELFF.